Following are 7 T cell receptor beta chains from one sample sequenced in a study of blood T cell repertoires in COVID-19. TCRdb keeps only in-frame clones here, not all; method: immunoSEQ multiplex PCR. The sample holds more than 200,000 clones, just under 85% seen once. Material: peripheral blood. These receptors all come from a man older than 75 with acute or convalescent COVID-19.

CDR3: CATSDFQDRGRRNEQYF. CDR3 coding DNA: TGTGCCACCAGTGATTTTCAGGACAGGGGGCGAAGGAACGAGCAGTACTTC. The rearrangement joins TRBV24-1 to TRBJ2-7, with TRBD1 matching 11 bases. The germline V gene has CDR1 KGHDR and CDR2 SFDVKD. This CDR3 contains 17 residues. V was pared by 1 base and J by 5 bases, with 9 bases of the junction left unmatched.

The chain joins TRBV18 to TRBJ1-5; TRBD1 matches 7 bases. Trimming removed 2 bases from V and 6 bases from J; junction bases left unmatched: 7. The CDR3 extends over 15 amino acids. Germline V gene lookup returns CDR1 KGHSH and CDR2 LQKENI. The CDR3: CASSPIQGGRQPQHF. CDR3 coding DNA: TGTGCCAGCTCACCAATCCAGGGGGGCCGTCAGCCCCAGCATTTT.

This chain joins TRBV6-5 and TRBJ1-6; the D gene is possibly TRBD1 (5 bases). From germline, CDR1 is MNHEY and CDR2 SVGAGI. The CDR3 consists of 14 residues. V dropped 2 bases and J dropped 10 bases, with 12 bases sitting between them. The CDR3 DNA follows: TGTGCCAGCAGTTACGGGGGGGAGCGGTCACCCCTCCACTTT. It codes for CASSYGGERSPLHF.

J is TRBJ1-5 and V is TRBV5-5; 12 positions match TRBD1. The germline V gene encodes CDR1 SGHKS and CDR2 YYEKEE (reference sequence). V trimming: 2 bases; J trimming: 1 base; junction bases outside the gene matches: 10. The CDR3 spans 19 residues. The chain's CDR3 is CASSLGTGTGGFSNQPQHF. The CDR3 DNA reads as TGTGCCAGCAGCTTAGGAACCGGGACAGGGGGCTTCAGCAATCAGCCCCAGCATTTT.

This clone was picked up one time. CDR3 region: CASSREQGWVYGYTF. CDR3 in DNA: TGCGCCAGCAGCCGTGAACAGGGTTGGGTCTATGGCTACACCTTC. The chain uses TRBV5-1 and TRBJ1-2; weak D call: TRBD1 (6 bases). Germline-derived CDR1 and CDR2 are SGHRS and YFSETQ. The CDR3 totals 15 residues. The V end lost 4 bases, the J end lost 4 bases, and 17 bases lay between the germline ends.

The V gene is TRBV3-1 (or the pseudogene TRBV3-2), the J gene TRBJ1-4; TRBD1 matches at 7 bases. Trimming removed 4 bases from V and 3 bases from J; junction bases left unmatched: 5. Germline V gives CDR1 LGHDT, CDR2 YNNKEL (reference sequence). The CDR3 has 15 amino acids. CDR3 region: CASSLKGTANEKLFF. In DNA form, the CDR3 reads TGTGCCAGCAGCCTGAAGGGGACAGCTAATGAAAAACTGTTTTTT.

This sequence joins TRBV7-9 and TRBJ1-3; 11 bases agree with TRBD1. Germline CDR1 and CDR2: SEHNR and FQNEAQ (reference sequence). J lost 9 bases, V lost 5 bases, and 15 bases had no gene match. The CDR3 loop spans 17 amino acids. CDR3 residues: CASSLRWTGGEGSTIYF. The CDR3 nucleotides read TGTGCCAGCAGCCTTAGGTGGACAGGGGGCGAAGGGAGCACCATATATTTT.